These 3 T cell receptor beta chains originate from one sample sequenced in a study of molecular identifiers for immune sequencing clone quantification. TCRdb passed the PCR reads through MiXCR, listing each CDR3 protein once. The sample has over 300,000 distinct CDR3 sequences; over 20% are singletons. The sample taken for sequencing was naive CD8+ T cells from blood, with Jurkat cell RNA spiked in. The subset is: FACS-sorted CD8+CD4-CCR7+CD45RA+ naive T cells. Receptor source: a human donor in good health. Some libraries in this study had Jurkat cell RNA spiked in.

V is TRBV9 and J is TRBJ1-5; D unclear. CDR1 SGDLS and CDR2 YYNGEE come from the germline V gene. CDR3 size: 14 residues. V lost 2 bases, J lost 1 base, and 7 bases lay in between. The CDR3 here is CASSVAESNQPQHF. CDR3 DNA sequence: TGTGCCAGCAGCGTCGCGGAAAGCAATCAGCCCCAGCATTTT.

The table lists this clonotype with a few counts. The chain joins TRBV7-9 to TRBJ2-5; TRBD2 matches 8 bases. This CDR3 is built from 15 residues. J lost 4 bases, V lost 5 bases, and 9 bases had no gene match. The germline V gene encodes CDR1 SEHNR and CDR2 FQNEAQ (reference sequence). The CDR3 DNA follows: TGTGCCAGCAGCCAGATAGCGGGACGATCAGAGACCCAGTACTTC. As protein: CASSQIAGRSETQYF.

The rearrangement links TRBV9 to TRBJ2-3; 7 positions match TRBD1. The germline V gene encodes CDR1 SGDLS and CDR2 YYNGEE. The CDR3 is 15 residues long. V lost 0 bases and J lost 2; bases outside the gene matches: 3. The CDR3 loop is CASSVATGHTDTQYF. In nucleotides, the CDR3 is TGTGCCAGCAGCGTAGCGACAGGGCACACAGATACGCAGTATTTT.